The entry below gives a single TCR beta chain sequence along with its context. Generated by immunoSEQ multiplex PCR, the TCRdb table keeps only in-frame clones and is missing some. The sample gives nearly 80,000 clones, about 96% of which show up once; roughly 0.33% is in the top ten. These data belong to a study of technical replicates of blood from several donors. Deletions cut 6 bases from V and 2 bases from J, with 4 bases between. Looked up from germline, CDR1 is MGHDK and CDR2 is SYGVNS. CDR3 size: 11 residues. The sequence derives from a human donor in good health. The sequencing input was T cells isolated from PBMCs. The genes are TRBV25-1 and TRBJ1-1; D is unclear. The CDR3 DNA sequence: TGTGCCAGCAGATTAAACACTGAAGCTTTCTTT. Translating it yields CASRLNTEAFF.